This passage covers 2 T cell receptor beta chains from one sample sequenced in a study of blood T cell repertoires in COVID-19. Generated by immunoSEQ multiplex PCR, the TCRdb table keeps only in-frame clones and is missing some. The sample consists of approximately 110,000 clones, roughly 81% of them appearing once. What was sequenced was peripheral blood. These receptors were collected from a middle-aged man with acute or convalescent COVID-19.

This chain connects TRBV28 to TRBJ2-1, with a possible D match to TRBD2 (6 bases). The CDR3 spans 15 residues. Trimming left V 5 bases short and J 9 bases short, with 20 bases between. Germline lookup yields CDR1 MDHEN and CDR2 SYDVKM. The CDR3 reads CASSREGLAEGEQFF. The CDR3 coding sequence is TGTGCCAGCAGTCGCGAGGGACTGGCGGAGGGTGAGCAGTTCTTC.

This chain links TRBV6-4 with TRBJ1-5, with no clear D. The CDR3 is 13 residues long. CDR1 and CDR2 (germline): MRHNA, SNTAGT. V was shortened by 3 bases and J by 0 bases, with 3 bases between the two germline ends. The CDR3 here is CASSEHSNQPQHF. The CDR3 region has the DNA TGTGCCAGCAGTGAACATAGCAATCAGCCCCAGCATTTT.